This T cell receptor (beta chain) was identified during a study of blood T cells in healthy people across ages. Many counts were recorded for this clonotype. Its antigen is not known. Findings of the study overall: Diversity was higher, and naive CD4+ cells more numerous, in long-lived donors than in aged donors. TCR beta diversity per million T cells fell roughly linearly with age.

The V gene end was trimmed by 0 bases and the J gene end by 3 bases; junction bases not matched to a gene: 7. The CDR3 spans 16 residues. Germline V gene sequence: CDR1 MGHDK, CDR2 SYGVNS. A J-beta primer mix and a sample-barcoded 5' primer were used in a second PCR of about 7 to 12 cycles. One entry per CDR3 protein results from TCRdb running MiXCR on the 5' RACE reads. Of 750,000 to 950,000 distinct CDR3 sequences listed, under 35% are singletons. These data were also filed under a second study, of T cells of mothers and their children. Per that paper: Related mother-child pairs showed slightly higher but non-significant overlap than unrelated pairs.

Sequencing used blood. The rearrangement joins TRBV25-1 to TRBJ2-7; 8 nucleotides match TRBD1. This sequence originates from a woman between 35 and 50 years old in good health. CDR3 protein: CASSEYPGQEIYEQYF. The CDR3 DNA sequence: TGTGCCAGCAGTGAATATCCGGGACAGGAAATCTACGAGCAGTACTTC.